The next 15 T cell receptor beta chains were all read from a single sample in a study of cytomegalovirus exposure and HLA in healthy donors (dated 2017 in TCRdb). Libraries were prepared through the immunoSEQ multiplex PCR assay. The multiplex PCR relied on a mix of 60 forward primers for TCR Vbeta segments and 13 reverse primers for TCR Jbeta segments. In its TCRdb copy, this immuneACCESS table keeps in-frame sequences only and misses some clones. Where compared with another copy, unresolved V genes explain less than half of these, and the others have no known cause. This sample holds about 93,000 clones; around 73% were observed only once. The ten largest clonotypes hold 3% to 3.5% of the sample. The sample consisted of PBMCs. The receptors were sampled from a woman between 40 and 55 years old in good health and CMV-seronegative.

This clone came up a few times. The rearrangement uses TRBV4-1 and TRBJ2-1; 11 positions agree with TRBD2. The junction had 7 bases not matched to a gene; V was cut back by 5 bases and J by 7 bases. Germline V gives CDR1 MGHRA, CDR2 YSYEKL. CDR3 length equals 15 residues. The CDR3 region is CASSKLAGGPNEQFF. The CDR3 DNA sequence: TGCGCCAGCAGCAAATTAGCGGGAGGGCCGAATGAGCAGTTCTTC.

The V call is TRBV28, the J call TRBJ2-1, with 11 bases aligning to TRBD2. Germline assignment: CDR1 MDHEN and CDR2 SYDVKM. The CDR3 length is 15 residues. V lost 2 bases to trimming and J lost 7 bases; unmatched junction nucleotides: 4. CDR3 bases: TGTGCCAGCAGTTTAAGGGCTAGCGGGAGGAATGAGCAGTTCTTC. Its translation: CASSLRASGRNEQFF. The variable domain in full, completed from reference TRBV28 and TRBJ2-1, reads DVKVTQSSRYLVKRTGEKVFLECVQDMDHENMFWYRQDPGLGLRLIYFSYDVKMKEKGDIPEGYSVSREKKERFSLILESASTNQTSMYLCASSLRASGRNEQFFGPGTRLTVL.

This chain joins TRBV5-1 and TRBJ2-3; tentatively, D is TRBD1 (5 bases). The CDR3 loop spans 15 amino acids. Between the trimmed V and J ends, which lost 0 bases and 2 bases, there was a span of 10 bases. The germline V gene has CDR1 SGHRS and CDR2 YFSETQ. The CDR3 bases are TGCGCCAGCAGCTTGGTTCAGGGAATCACAGATACGCAGTATTTT. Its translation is CASSLVQGITDTQYF.

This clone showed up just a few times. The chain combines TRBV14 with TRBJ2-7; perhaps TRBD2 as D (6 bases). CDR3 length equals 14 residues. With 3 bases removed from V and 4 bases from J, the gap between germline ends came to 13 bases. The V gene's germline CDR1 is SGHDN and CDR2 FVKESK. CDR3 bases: TGTGCCAGCAGCCAGGGACTTACGTTTTACGAGCAGTACTTC. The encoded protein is CASSQGLTFYEQYF.

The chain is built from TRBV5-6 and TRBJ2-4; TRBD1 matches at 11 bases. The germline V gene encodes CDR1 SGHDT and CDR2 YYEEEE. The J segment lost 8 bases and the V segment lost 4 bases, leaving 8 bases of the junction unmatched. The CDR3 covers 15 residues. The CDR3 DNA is TGTGCCAGCAGCGCACCCCGGGACAGGGGGGACATTCAGTACTTC. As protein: CASSAPRDRGDIQYF.

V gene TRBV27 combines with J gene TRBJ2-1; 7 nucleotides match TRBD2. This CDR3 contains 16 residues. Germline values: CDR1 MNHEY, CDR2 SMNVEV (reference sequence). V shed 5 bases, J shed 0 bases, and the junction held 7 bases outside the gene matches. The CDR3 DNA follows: TGTGCCAGCAGTAACCCTAGCGGAAGCTCCTACAATGAGCAGTTCTTC. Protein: CASSNPSGSSYNEQFF.

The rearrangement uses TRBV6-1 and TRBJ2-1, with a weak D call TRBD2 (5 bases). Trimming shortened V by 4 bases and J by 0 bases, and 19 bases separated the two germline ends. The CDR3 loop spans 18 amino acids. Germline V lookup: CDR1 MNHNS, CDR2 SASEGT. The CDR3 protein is CASSAPSILGYSYNEQFF. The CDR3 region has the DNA TGTGCCAGCAGTGCGCCCTCAATACTAGGCTACTCCTACAATGAGCAGTTCTTC.

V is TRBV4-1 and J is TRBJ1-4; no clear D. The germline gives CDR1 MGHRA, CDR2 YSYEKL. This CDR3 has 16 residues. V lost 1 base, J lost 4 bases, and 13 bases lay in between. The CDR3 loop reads CASSQAFLNGNEKLFF. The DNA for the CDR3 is TGCGCCAGCAGCCAAGCCTTCCTGAACGGTAATGAAAAACTGTTTTTT.

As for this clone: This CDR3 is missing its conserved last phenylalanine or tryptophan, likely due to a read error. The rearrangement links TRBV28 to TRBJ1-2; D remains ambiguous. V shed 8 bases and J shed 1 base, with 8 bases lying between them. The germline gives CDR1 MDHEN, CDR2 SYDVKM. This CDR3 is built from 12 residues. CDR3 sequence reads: CASGSNNYGYTV. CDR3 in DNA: TGTGCCAGCGGGAGCAATAACTATGGCTACACCGTC.

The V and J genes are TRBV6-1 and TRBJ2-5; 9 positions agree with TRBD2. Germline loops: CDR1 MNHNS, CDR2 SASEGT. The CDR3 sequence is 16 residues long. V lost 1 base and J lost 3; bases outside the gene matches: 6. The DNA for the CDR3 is TGTGCCAGCAGTGAAGTATATAGCGGGAGAGAAGAGACCCAGTACTTC. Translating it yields CASSEVYSGREETQYF.

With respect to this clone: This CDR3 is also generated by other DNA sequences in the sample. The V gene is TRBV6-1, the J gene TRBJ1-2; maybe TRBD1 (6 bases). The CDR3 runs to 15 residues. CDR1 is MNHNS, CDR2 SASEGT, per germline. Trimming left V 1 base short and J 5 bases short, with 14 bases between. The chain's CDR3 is CASSEGQGSLYGYTF. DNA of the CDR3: TGTGCCAGCAGTGAAGGGCAGGGGTCCCTGTATGGCTACACCTTC.

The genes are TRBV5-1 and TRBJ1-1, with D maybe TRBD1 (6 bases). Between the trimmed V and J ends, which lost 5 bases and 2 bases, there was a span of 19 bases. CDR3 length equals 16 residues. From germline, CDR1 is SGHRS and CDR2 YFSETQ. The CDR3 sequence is CASRPIGGRFNTEAFF. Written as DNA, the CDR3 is TGCGCCAGCAGACCTATAGGGGGACGGTTTAACACTGAAGCTTTCTTT.

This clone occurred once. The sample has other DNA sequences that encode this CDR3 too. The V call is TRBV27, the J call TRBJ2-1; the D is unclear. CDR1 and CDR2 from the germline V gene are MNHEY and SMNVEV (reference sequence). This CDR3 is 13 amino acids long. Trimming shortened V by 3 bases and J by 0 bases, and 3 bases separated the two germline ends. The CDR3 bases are TGTGCCAGCAGTTTGAGCTCCTACAATGAGCAGTTCTTC. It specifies CASSLSSYNEQFF.

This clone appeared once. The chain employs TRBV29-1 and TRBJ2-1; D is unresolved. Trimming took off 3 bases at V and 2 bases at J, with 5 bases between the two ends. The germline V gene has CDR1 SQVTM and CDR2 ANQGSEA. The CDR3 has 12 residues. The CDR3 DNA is TGCAGCGTTGAGCGGACCTACAATGAGCAGTTCTTC. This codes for CSVERTYNEQFF.

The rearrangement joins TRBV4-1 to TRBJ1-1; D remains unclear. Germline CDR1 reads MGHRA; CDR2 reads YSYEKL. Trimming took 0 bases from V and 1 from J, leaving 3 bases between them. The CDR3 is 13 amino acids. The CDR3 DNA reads TGCGCCAGCAGCCAAGAACAGAACACTGAAGCTTTCTTT. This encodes CASSQEQNTEAFF.